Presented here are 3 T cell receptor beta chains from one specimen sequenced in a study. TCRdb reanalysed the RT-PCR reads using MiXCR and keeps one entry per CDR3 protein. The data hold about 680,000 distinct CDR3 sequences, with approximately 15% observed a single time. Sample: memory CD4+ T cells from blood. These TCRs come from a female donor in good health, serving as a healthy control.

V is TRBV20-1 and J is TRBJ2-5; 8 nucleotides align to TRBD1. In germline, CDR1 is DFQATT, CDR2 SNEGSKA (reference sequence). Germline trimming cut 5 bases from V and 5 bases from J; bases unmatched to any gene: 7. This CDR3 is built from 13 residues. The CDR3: CSARQGARETQYF. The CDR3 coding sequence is TGCAGTGCTCGGCAGGGGGCTCGGGAGACCCAGTACTTC.

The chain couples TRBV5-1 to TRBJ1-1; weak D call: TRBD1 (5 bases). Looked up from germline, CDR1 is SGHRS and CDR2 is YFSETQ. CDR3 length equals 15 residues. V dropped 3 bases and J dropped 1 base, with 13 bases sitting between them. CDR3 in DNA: TGCGCCAGCAGCTGGGGAGCTGGGGGGAACACTGAAGCTTTCTTT. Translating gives CASSWGAGGNTEAFF.

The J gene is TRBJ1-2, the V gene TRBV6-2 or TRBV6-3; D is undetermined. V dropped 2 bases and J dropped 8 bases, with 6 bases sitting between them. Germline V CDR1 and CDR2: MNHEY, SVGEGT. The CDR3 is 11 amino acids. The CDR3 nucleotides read TGTGCCAGCAGTTACGAGTTCGGCTACACCTTC. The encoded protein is CASSYEFGYTF.